This paragraph covers one T cell receptor (beta chain) sequence. What it binds is unknown. Clones were read by immunoSEQ multiplex PCR, and TCRdb kept only the in-frame ones, dropping some. The profile shows tens of thousands of clones, roughly 83% of them singletons. This sample is part of a study of OX40 agonist ivuxolimab in advanced cancers. For the study at large: Dose-escalation cases comprised hepatocellular carcinoma, melanoma, renal cell or head and neck cancer. Whole-study findings and limits: Low levels of normalized T-cell clonal expansion also appeared in some nonresponders.

The germline V gene encodes CDR1 LGHNA and CDR2 YSLEER. This CDR3 is built from 16 residues. V was pared by 4 bases and J by 5 bases, with 17 bases between. This clonotype was sampled from an adult with an advanced solid tumor such as melanoma, head and neck, liver or kidney cancer. Sequenced here: CD4+ or CD8+ T cells sorted from blood, sampled in a trial of the OX40 agonist ivuxolimab. The V and J genes are TRBV4-3 and TRBJ2-2, with D unclear. The CDR3 sequence is CASSRNRRTRTGELFF. CDR3 bases: TGCGCCAGCAGCCGGAACCGTCGGACCCGGACCGGGGAGCTGTTTTTT.